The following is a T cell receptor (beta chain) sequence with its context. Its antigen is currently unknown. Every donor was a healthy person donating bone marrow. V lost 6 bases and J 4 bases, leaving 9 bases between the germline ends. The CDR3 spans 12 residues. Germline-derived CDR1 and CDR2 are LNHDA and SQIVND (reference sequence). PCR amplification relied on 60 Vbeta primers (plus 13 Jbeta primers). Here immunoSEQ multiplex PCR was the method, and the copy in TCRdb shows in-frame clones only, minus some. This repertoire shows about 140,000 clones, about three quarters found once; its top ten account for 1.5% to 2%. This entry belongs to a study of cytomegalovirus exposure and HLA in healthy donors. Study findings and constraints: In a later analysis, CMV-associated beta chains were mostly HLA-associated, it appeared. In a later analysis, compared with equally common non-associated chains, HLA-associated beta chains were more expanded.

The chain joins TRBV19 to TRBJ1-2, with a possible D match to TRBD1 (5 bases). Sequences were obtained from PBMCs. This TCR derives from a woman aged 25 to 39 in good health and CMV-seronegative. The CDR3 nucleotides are TGTGCCAGTAGCATTGACAGCTATGGCTACACCTTC. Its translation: CASSIDSYGYTF.